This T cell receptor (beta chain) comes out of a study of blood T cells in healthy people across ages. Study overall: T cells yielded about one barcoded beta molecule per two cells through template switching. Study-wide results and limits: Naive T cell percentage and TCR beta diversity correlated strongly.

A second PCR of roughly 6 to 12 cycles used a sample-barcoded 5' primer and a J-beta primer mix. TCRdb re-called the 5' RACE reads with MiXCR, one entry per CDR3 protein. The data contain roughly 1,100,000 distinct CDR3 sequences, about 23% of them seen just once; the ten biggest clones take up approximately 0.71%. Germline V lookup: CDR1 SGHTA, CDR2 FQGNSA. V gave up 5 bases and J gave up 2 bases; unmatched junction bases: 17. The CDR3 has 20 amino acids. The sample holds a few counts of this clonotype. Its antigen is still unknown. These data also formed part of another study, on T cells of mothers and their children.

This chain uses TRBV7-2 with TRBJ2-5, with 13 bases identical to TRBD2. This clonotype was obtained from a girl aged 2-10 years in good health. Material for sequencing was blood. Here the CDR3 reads CASSLHRKWTSGGGQETQYF. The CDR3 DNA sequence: TGTGCCAGCAGCCTACATAGAAAATGGACTAGCGGGGGCGGGCAAGAGACCCAGTACTTC.